This T cell receptor (beta chain) originates from a study of T cell responses to AZD1222 COVID-19 vaccine. Sequenced by immunoSEQ multiplex PCR; TCRdb stores in-frame clones only, minus some. The table shows some 64,000 clones, with roughly 84% occurring only once. The germline V gene has CDR1 LNHDA and CDR2 SQIVND (reference sequence). This CDR3 contains 13 residues. Between the trimmed V and J ends, which lost 8 bases and 1 base, there was a span of 10 bases. The clonotype comes from an adult in good health. This chain links TRBV19 with TRBJ2-3; D is uncertain. The sequencing here drew on peripheral blood, taken on day 0 of AZD1222 vaccination. CDR3 coding DNA: TGTGCCAGTGGATTAAGCGGCACAGATACGCAGTATTTT. Translated: CASGLSGTDTQYF.